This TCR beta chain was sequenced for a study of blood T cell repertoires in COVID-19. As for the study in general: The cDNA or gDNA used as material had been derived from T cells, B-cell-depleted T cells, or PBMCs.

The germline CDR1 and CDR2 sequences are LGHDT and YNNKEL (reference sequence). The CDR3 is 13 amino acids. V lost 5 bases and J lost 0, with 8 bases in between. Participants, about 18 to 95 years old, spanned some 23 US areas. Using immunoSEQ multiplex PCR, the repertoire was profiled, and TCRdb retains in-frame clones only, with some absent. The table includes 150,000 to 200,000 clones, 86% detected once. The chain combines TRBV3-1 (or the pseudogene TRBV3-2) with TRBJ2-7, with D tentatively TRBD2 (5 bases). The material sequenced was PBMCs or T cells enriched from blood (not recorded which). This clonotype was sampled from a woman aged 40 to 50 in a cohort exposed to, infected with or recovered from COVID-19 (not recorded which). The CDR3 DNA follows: TGTGCCAGCAGCAGGACTGCCTCCTACGAGCAGTACTTC. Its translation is CASSRTASYEQYF.